A selection of T cell receptor beta chains follows, all from one sample in a study of shared clonotypes between healthy human individuals. TCRdb keeps only in-frame clones here, not all; method: immunoSEQ multiplex PCR. The table shows about 2.4 million clones, with 80% to 95% occurring only once. The specimen sequenced was naive CD4+ T cells from PBMCs. The receptors shown here come from a man aged 18-30 years in good health. Some clones in this sample may be carry-over from other donors' samples. The CDR3 runs from the conserved cysteine through the conserved F or W. D genes are given only for firm matches. Size is stated for part of the rows, as once, few or many counts, or as a class when the clone is expanded.

>TRBV28|TRBJ1-2|.|.
TGTGCCAGCAGTCCCCTTGCTGGCTACACCTTC
CASSPLAGYTF
>TRBV7-3|TRBJ2-1|.|.
TGTGCCAGCAGCTTATTGCCAGGCTACAATGAGCAGTTCTTC
CASSLLPGYNEQFF
>TRBV7-8|TRBJ1-4|.|.
TGTGCCAGCAGCTCCCCGGGGGGACGTACTAATGAAAAACTGTTTTTT
CASSSPGGRTNEKLFF
>TRBV14|TRBJ2-7|.|few
TGTGCCAGCAGCCAAGGTGCAGGGAACTCCTACGAGCAGTACTTC
CASSQGAGNSYEQYF
>TRBV7-3|TRBJ1-3|.|.
TGTGCCAGCAGCTTAAATGGACCGAGTCCCATATATTTT
CASSLNGPSPIYF
>TRBV6-5|TRBJ2-1|TRBD2|.
TGTGCCAGCAGTTACACTGCCGGGACTAGCGGCGATGAGCAGTTCTTC
CASSYTAGTSGDEQFF
>TRBV18|TRBJ1-4|.|.
TGTGCCAGCTCACCACTTAAACAGGGCCTTAATGAAAAACTGTTTTTT
CASSPLKQGLNEKLFF
>TRBV5-8|TRBJ1-2|TRBD1|.
TGTGCCAGCAGCAGTAGGGACAGAGGAAACTATGGCTACACCTTC
CASSSRDRGNYGYTF
>TRBV7-2|TRBJ1-2|.|.
TGTGCCAGCAGCCCGGGGCCTGCAGGGCGCTATGGCTACACCTTC
CASSPGPAGRYGYTF
>TRBV4-1|TRBJ1-1|.|.
TGCGCCAGCAGCCAAATCCTTACTCACATGAACACTGAAGCTTTCTTT
CASSQILTHMNTEAFF
>TRBV7-9|TRBJ2-1|.|.
TGTGCCAGCAGCCACCTCTGGGGGGATGAGCAGTTCTTC
CASSHLWGDEQFF
>TRBV6-1|TRBJ1-5|.|.
TGTGCCAGCAGTGAAAGATTCTCGGGAGATCAGCCCCAGCATTTT
CASSERFSGDQPQHF
>TRBV5-6|TRBJ1-1|.|.
TGTGCCAGCAGCTTGGTGGCAGGGCCAGCTTTCTTT
CASSLVAGPAFF
>TRBV28|TRBJ2-7|.|.
TGTGCCAGCAGTTTGCCCCGGTCCTACGAGCAGTACTTC
CASSLPRSYEQYF
>TRBV5-1|TRBJ1-4|.|.
TGCGCCAGCAGCTTGAAAGGGACAATGGACGAAAAACTGTTTTTT
CASSLKGTMDEKLFF
>TRBV7-3|TRBJ2-1|.|.
TGTGCCAGCAGCCGGGAACCCTCCTACAATGAGCAGTTCTTC
CASSREPSYNEQFF
>TRBV7-7|TRBJ2-5|.|.
TGTGCCAGCAGCCCCCAGGCGTGGGGAGCCACGGGGACCCAGTACTTC
CASSPQAWGATGTQYF
>TRBV4-1|TRBJ1-5|TRBD1|.
TGCGCCAGCAGCCAGGTTACAGGGGACCGTAGCAATCAGCCCCAGCATTTT
CASSQVTGDRSNQPQHF
>TRBV2|TRBJ2-7|.|.
TGTGCCAGCAGTGAGATGCCCCGGTACGAGCAGTACTTC
CASSEMPRYEQYF
>TRBV18|TRBJ1-6|TRBD1|.
TGTGCCAGCACACCAACAGGGGAGAATTCACCCCTCCACTTT
CASTPTGENSPLHF
>TRBV5-4|TRBJ2-7|TRBD2|.
TGTGCCAGCAGCTTGGGGGGACTAGCGGGAGAAAGCGAGCAGTACTTC
CASSLGGLAGESEQYF
>TRBV27|TRBJ2-4|TRBD2|.
TGTGCCAGCAGCAAAGGACTAGCGGGGGTCCAACTCCGGTACTTC
CASSKGLAGVQLRYF
>TRBV28|TRBJ1-1|.|.
TGTGCCCCCGCCCGGGCGAAGCGCGAGGCTTTCTTT
CAPARAKREAFF
>TRBV4-3|TRBJ2-1|.|.
TGCGCCAGCAGCCAAGATTCAGCGAGCTCCTACAATGAGCAGTTCTTC
CASSQDSASSYNEQFF
>TRBV30|TRBJ1-6|.|.
TGTGCCTGGGGGCCTCCCAATTCACCCCTCCACTTT
CAWGPPNSPLHF
>TRBV28|TRBJ1-4|TRBD1|.
TGTGCCAGCAGCCTGGGACAGGTTCGTGGAAAACTGTTTTTT
CASSLGQVRGKLFF
>TRBV15|TRBJ2-3|.|.
TGTGCCACCAGCTGGGTACAACCCAGCACAGATACGCAGTATTTT
CATSWVQPSTDTQYF
>TRBV19|TRBJ2-3|TRBD1|.
TGTGCCAGTACTGCGGACAGGGCGTACACAGATACGCAGTATTTT
CASTADRAYTDTQYF
>TRBV7-9|TRBJ1-2|.|.
TGTGCCAGAACCAGAGGGCGGCCTAGGTATGGCTACACCTTC
CARTRGRPRYGYTF
>TRBV6-6|TRBJ2-7|.|.
TGTGCCAGCAGTTGGGTGCCAAGCGGACGTTTCTACGAGCAGTACTTC
CASSWVPSGRFYEQYF
>TRBV5-1|TRBJ2-2|.|.
TGCGCCAGCAGCTTGGGCGTACAGCCCACCGGGGAGCTGTTTTTT
CASSLGVQPTGELFF